This T cell receptor (beta chain) was captured by sequencing in a study of blood T cell repertoires in COVID-19. About the study: Sites in the United States, Italy and Spain provided acute and convalescent COVID-19 samples. PBMCs, B-cell-depleted T cells, or T cells were the source of the cDNA or gDNA that made up the material.

The repertoire was sequenced with immunoSEQ multiplex PCR; TCRdb's copy has only in-frame clones and lacks some. The data hold about 210,000 clones, with about 88% observed a single time. The CDR3 extends over 13 amino acids. V lost 9 bases to trimming and J lost 0 bases; unmatched junction nucleotides: 1. Germline assignment: CDR1 MNHNY and CDR2 SVGAGI (reference sequence). This receptor was obtained from a man between 65 and 80 years old with acute or convalescent COVID-19. The source material was peripheral blood. J is TRBJ1-3 and V is TRBV6-6, with 8 nucleotides matching TRBD1. CDR3: CASTGGSGNTIYF. The CDR3 DNA follows: TGTGCCAGTACAGGGGGCTCTGGAAACACCATATATTTT.